The 19 T cell receptor beta chains presented below share a single source sample, sequenced in a study of blood T cell repertoires in COVID-19. Assay: immunoSEQ multiplex PCR; the TCRdb copy retains only in-frame clones and omits some. The sample comprises more than 95,000 clones, around three quarters of which are singletons, and around a third rests with the top ten. The specimen sequenced was peripheral blood. The origin of the receptors is a middle-aged man with active or convalescent COVID-19.

The chain recombines TRBV7-7 with TRBJ2-7, with 9 bases aligning to TRBD2. This CDR3 is built from 14 residues. The germline gives CDR1 SSHAT, CDR2 FNYEAQ (reference sequence). V trimming: 2 bases; J trimming: 4 bases; junction bases outside the gene matches: 3. As DNA, the CDR3 is TGTGCCAGCAGCTTAAGGCGGGAGGGTTACGAGCAGTACTTC. Its protein is CASSLRREGYEQYF.

This chain joins TRBV12-5 and TRBJ2-7, with D possibly TRBD1 on 6 matching bases. The germline CDR1 and CDR2 sequences are LGHNT and FRNRAP. This CDR3 contains 15 residues. V gave up 6 bases and J gave up 1 base, with 16 bases separating them. The CDR3: CASGSRTAPSYEQYF. The CDR3 DNA reads as TGTGCTAGTGGCTCCAGGACAGCACCTTCCTACGAGCAGTACTTC.

The J gene is TRBJ2-5, the V gene TRBV28; a possible D gene is TRBD1 (6 bases). With 11 bases removed from V and 4 bases from J, the gap between germline ends came to 8 bases. Germline loops: CDR1 MDHEN, CDR2 SYDVKM. The CDR3 has 10 amino acids. CDR3 DNA: TGTGCCTGGGGGCGAGAGACCCAGTACTTC. Residues: CAWGRETQYF.

The rearrangement links TRBV5-6 to TRBJ1-4, with unresolved D. The CDR3 totals 14 residues. Germline V gene sequence: CDR1 SGHDT, CDR2 YYEEEE. The V end was cut by 4 bases, the J end by 7 bases, with 14 bases between. DNA for the CDR3: TGTGCCAGCAGCCGTAGGGAGGCGGGTGAAAAACTGTTTTTT. Protein product: CASSRREAGEKLFF.

This chain joins TRBV12-3 or TRBV12-4 and TRBJ1-2, with 7 positions matching TRBD1. This CDR3 is built from 13 residues. With 5 bases clipped from V and 8 bases from J, the junction kept 8 bases outside the gene matches. CDR3 nucleotide sequence: TGTGCCAGCAGTCGTACAGGGGCTTGGGGCTACACCTTC. Translated, it gives CASSRTGAWGYTF.

The chain links TRBV28 to TRBJ2-7, with a tentative D call TRBD1 (5 bases). Germline V gene lookup returns CDR1 MDHEN and CDR2 SYDVKM. V was trimmed by 2 bases and J by 1 base, leaving 15 bases between them. The CDR3 has 16 amino acids. CDR3 residues: CASSLGVTGISYEQYF. CDR3 bases: TGTGCCAGCAGTTTAGGTGTTACAGGAATTTCCTACGAGCAGTACTTC.

V is TRBV11-2 and J is TRBJ2-7; a possible D gene is TRBD2 (6 bases). Deletions cut 4 bases from V and 1 base from J, with 14 bases between. The CDR3 has 15 amino acids. Germline V gene sequence: CDR1 SGHAT, CDR2 FQNNGV. CDR3 residues: CASSSSAGPSYEQYF. As DNA, the CDR3 is TGTGCCAGCAGCTCCTCGGCGGGACCTTCCTACGAGCAGTACTTC.

This chain uses TRBV7-9 with TRBJ2-3; the D gene is possibly TRBD2 (6 bases). This CDR3 region has 15 residues. Germline V lookup: CDR1 SEHNR, CDR2 FQNEAQ (reference sequence). The ends were cut back, 1 base at V and 3 bases at J, with 11 bases in the middle. CDR3 bases: TGTGCCAGCAGCTTAGAGGCAGGGAGGACAGATACGCAGTATTTT. This translates into CASSLEAGRTDTQYF.

V and J are TRBV6-5 and TRBJ2-7; D is unclear. Trimming left V 8 bases short and J 4 bases short, with 12 bases between. This CDR3 has 12 residues. From germline, CDR1 is MNHEY and CDR2 SVGAGI. The CDR3 region has the DNA TGTGCCAGCGGGCGATTAGGTTACGAGCAGTACTTC. It codes for CASGRLGYEQYF.

V and J are TRBV30 and TRBJ1-3; no clear D. The CDR3 loop spans 15 amino acids. V shed 1 base and J shed 3 bases, with 13 bases lying between them. Germline V gene sequence: CDR1 GTSNPN, CDR2 SVGIG (reference sequence). The CDR3 nucleotides are TGTGCCTGGAGTGACCCCGGAGGGTTTGGAAACACCATATATTTT. As protein: CAWSDPGGFGNTIYF.

The chain uses TRBV6-5 and TRBJ1-1; maybe TRBD1 (5 bases). The V gene lost 7 bases and the J gene lost 7 bases, with 10 bases spanning the gap. CDR1 and CDR2 from the germline V gene are MNHEY and SVGAGI. This CDR3 spans 11 amino acids. The CDR3 region is CASTRGFEAFF. CDR3 DNA: TGTGCCAGCACAAGGGGCTTTGAAGCTTTCTTT.

The gene calls are TRBV6-4 and TRBJ2-3; D is unclear. Trimming shortened V by 0 bases and J by 4 bases, and 11 bases separated the two germline ends. The CDR3 runs 15 residues. In germline, CDR1 is MRHNA, CDR2 SNTAGT. The CDR3 DNA reads as TGTGCCAGCAGTGACTCGGTCCACTCTGCAGATACGCAGTATTTT. This sequence encodes CASSDSVHSADTQYF.

The V call is TRBV5-4, the J call TRBJ2-7, with D tentatively TRBD2 (6 bases). The germline gives CDR1 SGHNT, CDR2 YYREEE (reference sequence). The CDR3 covers 15 residues. V lost 0 bases, J lost 5 bases, and 15 bases lay in between. The CDR3 DNA follows: TGTGCCAGCAGCTTGGGTCCCCGGGAGCTCGACGAGCAGTACTTC. Protein sequence: CASSLGPRELDEQYF.

V usage is TRBV30 and J usage is TRBJ2-7; 9 bases are shared with TRBD2. The CDR3 runs to 13 residues. CDR1 is GTSNPN, CDR2 SVGIG, per germline (reference sequence). Trimming at V came to 4 bases and at J to 5 bases, leaving 6 bases not matched to a gene. As DNA, the CDR3 is TGTGCCTGGAATAGCGGGAGTATGAACGAGCAGTACTTC. Translated: CAWNSGSMNEQYF. The full variable domain, completed using reference TRBV30 and TRBJ2-7, is SQTIHQWPATLVQPVGSPLSLECTVEGTSNPNLYWYRQAAGRGLQLLFYSVGIGQISSEVPQNLSASRPQDRQFILSSKKLLLSDSGFYLCAWNSGSMNEQYFGPGTRLTVT.

The chain combines TRBV11-2 with TRBJ2-3, with TRBD1 matching 9 bases. CDR3 length equals 18 residues. Germline V gene lookup returns CDR1 SGHAT and CDR2 FQNNGV. V lost 1 base and J lost 2; bases outside the gene matches: 10. CDR3 loop: CASSLGRGQGFDTDTQYF. DNA for the CDR3: TGTGCCAGCAGCTTAGGTAGGGGACAGGGATTCGACACAGATACGCAGTATTTT.

V is TRBV19 and J is TRBJ1-2; D remains unclear. CDR3 length: 14 amino acids. V gave up 6 bases and J gave up 5 bases, with 16 bases separating them. From germline, CDR1 is LNHDA and CDR2 SQIVND (reference sequence). Here the CDR3 reads CASSSTRTSYGYTF. CDR3 DNA sequence: TGTGCCAGTAGCTCCACGAGGACTTCTTATGGCTACACCTTC.

V usage is TRBV28 and J usage is TRBJ2-7, with 13 bases lining up with TRBD2. The germline gives CDR1 MDHEN, CDR2 SYDVKM. The CDR3 length is 16 residues. The junction had 11 bases not matched to a gene; V was cut back by 6 bases and J by 6 bases. CDR3 bases: TGTGCCAGCAGATTCACGACTAGCGGGAGGTTCAGCGAGCAGTACTTC. This encodes CASRFTTSGRFSEQYF.

CDR3 region: CASSGDRGNNGYTF. CDR3 nucleotide sequence: TGCGCCAGCAGCGGCGACAGGGGAAACAATGGCTACACCTTC. The rearrangement uses TRBV5-1 and TRBJ1-2, with 8 positions matching TRBD1. The junction had 8 bases not matched to a gene; V was cut back by 4 bases and J by 6 bases. Germline assignment: CDR1 SGHRS and CDR2 YFSETQ. CDR3 length: 14 amino acids.

This clone was counted a few times. This sequence joins TRBV24-1 and TRBJ1-2; D is ambiguous. The V end lost 3 bases, the J end lost 8 bases, and 18 bases lay between the germline ends. Germline V gene sequence: CDR1 KGHDR, CDR2 SFDVKD. This CDR3 has 15 amino acids. The CDR3 here is CATSDHTVGIEGYTF. Here the CDR3 DNA reads TGTGCCACCAGTGATCACACGGTCGGGATAGAAGGCTACACCTTC.